This TCR beta chain is from a study of regulatory T cells in long-lasting Graves disease. Background on the study: Patients newly diagnosed with Graves' had been on antithyroid drugs for under 3 months. General study results and limits: Fewer public clonotypes were shared by new patients (around 1,000) than by persistent patients (around 2,900). Segments TRBV28, TRBJ1-2 and TRBJ2-5 showed preferential usage in persistent disease.

For TCR beta, libraries came from iRepertoire HTBI primers and Arm-PCR of CDR3 regions. TCRdb independently ran MiXCR on the multiplex PCR reads; one entry per CDR3 protein. The data show about 220,000 distinct CDR3 sequences, roughly 20% seen once. The CDR3 covers 13 residues. Trimming shortened V by 0 bases and J by 5 bases, and 8 bases separated the two germline ends. Germline CDR1 reads SEHNR; CDR2 reads FQNEAQ (reference sequence). Documented time point: newly diagnosed GD, antithyroid drugs for less than 3 months. Generation of the TCR library employed RNA extracted from PBMCs. There are many counts of this clonotype. What it recognizes is unknown. This sample was shared with a second study, whose subject was T cells in Graves' hyperthyroidism and ophthalmopathy. That work states: First-round RT-PCR of the TCR CDR3 relied on the HTBI primer set.

Material: peripheral blood mononuclear cells (PBMCs), obtained at new diagnosis, from a patient treated with antithyroid drugs. The sequence derives from a woman aged 25 to 39 with Graves disease. The chain recombines TRBV7-9 with TRBJ2-7; D is unresolved. The CDR3 DNA reads TGTGCCAGCAGCTTAGCCCCTACCCACGAGCAGTACTTC. Translation: CASSLAPTHEQYF. The full variable domain, rest sourced from reference TRBV7-9 and TRBJ2-7, is DTGVSQNPRHKITKRGQNVTFRCDPISEHNRLYWYRQTLGQGPEFLTYFQNEAQLEKSRLLSDRFSAERPKGSFSTLEIQRTEQGDSAMYLCASSLAPTHEQYFGPGTRLTVT.